This T cell receptor beta chain comes out of a study of T cell repertoires in cytomegalovirus infection. Study details: HLA-B-restricted CMV epitopes that are well studied, plus recently identified HLA-C-restricted ones, were used by the study. It can be stated that public TCR beta signatures indicated CMV infection as well as a matching HLA type.

The CDR3 totals 13 residues. V lost 5 bases and J lost 9; bases outside the gene matches: 5. Germline V gene data show CDR1 as SGHAT and CDR2 as FQNNGV. TCRdb called the reads again in MiXCR, with one record for every CDR3 protein. Of 550,000 to 850,000 distinct CDR3 sequences listed, around a third are singletons. Notes on this clonotype: Antigen unknown.

This chain uses TRBV11-2 with TRBJ2-1; TRBD1 aligns across 9 bases. This specimen was cultured PBMCs, taken from culture after CMV antigen stimulation. The TCR originated in a human donor in good health (CMV status not recorded). Some clones in this sample may be carry-over from other donors' samples. CDR3 loop: CASSTGQGLEQFF. CDR3 bases: TGTGCCAGCAGCACCGGACAGGGGCTTGAGCAGTTCTTC.